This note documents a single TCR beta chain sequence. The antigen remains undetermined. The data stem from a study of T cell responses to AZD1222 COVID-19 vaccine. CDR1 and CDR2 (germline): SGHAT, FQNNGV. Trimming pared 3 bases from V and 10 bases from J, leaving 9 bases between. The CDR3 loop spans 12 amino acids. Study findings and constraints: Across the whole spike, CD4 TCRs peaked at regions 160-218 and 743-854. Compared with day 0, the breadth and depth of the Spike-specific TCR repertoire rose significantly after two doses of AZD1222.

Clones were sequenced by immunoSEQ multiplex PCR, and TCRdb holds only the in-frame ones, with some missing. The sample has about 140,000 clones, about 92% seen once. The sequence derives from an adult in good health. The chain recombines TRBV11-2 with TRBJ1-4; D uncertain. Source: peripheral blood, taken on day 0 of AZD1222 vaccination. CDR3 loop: CASSFVSRKLFF. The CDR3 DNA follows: TGTGCCAGCAGCTTTGTCTCCAGAAAACTGTTTTTT.